This passage covers 28 T cell receptor beta chains from one sample sequenced in a study of blood T cell repertoires in COVID-19. Clones were read by immunoSEQ multiplex PCR, and TCRdb kept only the in-frame ones, dropping some. The sample contains around 200,000 clones, roughly 84% of which appear only once. Sequencing was performed on peripheral blood. All receptors derive from a woman over 75 with acute or convalescent COVID-19.

The chain employs TRBV12-5 and TRBJ1-1; perhaps TRBD1 as D (6 bases). Trimming removed 9 bases from V and 5 bases from J, with 16 bases in between. This CDR3 region has 13 residues. Germline V CDR1 and CDR2: LGHNT, FRNRAP. Written as DNA, the CDR3 is TGTGCTAGCCGCAGGGGCGAAGAAACTGAAGCTTTCTTT. Translated: CASRRGEETEAFF.

The rearrangement joins TRBV5-5 to TRBJ2-7; TRBD2 aligns across 10 bases. In germline, CDR1 is SGHKS, CDR2 YYEKEE (reference sequence). V gave up 3 bases and J gave up 4 bases; unmatched junction bases: 7. The CDR3 totals 15 residues. DNA for the CDR3: TGTGCCAGCAGCTCTACTAGCGGGAATAGGTACGAGCAGTACTTC. As protein: CASSSTSGNRYEQYF.

V usage is TRBV19 and J usage is TRBJ2-7; 7 bases are a match to TRBD1. This CDR3 is 15 amino acids long. Germline lookup yields CDR1 LNHDA and CDR2 SQIVND (reference sequence). Germline trimming cut 0 bases from V and 2 bases from J; bases unmatched to any gene: 4. CDR3: CASSIEQGLTYEQYF. CDR3 nucleotide sequence: TGTGCCAGTAGTATAGAACAGGGGCTAACCTACGAGCAGTACTTC.

The chain employs TRBV24-1 and TRBJ2-3; TRBD1 matches at 7 bases. The J segment lost 2 bases and the V segment lost 3 bases, leaving 4 bases of the junction unmatched. CDR1 is KGHDR, CDR2 SFDVKD, per germline. This CDR3 has 15 residues. The CDR3 sequence: CATSDGQVTTDTQYF. The CDR3 nucleotides are TGTGCCACCAGTGATGGACAGGTTACCACAGATACGCAGTATTTT.

The chain has TRBV3-1 (or the pseudogene TRBV3-2) and TRBJ2-2; 8 bases map to TRBD1. The V and J ends lost 5 bases and 7 bases, in that order; junction bases with no gene match: 6. Germline lookup yields CDR1 LGHDT and CDR2 YNNKEL (reference sequence). The length of the CDR3 is 14 residues. In DNA form, the CDR3 reads TGTGCCAGCAGCTGGGCAGGGGGCATCGGGGAGCTGTTTTTT. This encodes CASSWAGGIGELFF.

This clone was picked up one time. CDR3 DNA: TGTGCCAGTAGTCTGGGCAGTCCAGGGGATACGCAGTATTTT. Its protein is CASSLGSPGDTQYF. The J gene is TRBJ2-3, the V gene TRBV19, with a possible D match to TRBD1 (5 bases). The germline V gene encodes CDR1 LNHDA and CDR2 SQIVND (reference sequence). Trimming cost V 5 bases and J 6 bases, with 15 bases left between them. The length of the CDR3 is 14 residues.

V gene TRBV7-9 combines with J gene TRBJ1-5, with 7 nucleotides matching TRBD1. V was pared by 5 bases and J by 2 bases, with 9 bases of the junction left unmatched. The CDR3 length is 16 residues. Germline V CDR1 and CDR2: SEHNR, FQNEAQ (reference sequence). The CDR3, as DNA: TGTGCCAGCAGCCGTTTTTTTGACAGGGGCAATCAGCCCCAGCATTTT. As protein: CASSRFFDRGNQPQHF.

This clone has a handful of counts. This rearrangement joins TRBV7-3 to TRBJ2-1; 12 bases line up with TRBD2. Germline V gives CDR1 SGHTA, CDR2 FQGTGA. The V gene end was trimmed by 1 base and the J gene end by 7 bases; junction bases not matched to a gene: 5. The CDR3 is 16 amino acids. The CDR3 region is CASSLRGLAGVNEQFF. CDR3 bases: TGTGCCAGCAGCTTAAGGGGACTAGCGGGCGTTAATGAGCAGTTCTTC. Complete variable domain (other parts from reference TRBV7-3 and TRBJ2-1): GAGVSQTPSNKVTEKGKYVELRCDPISGHTALYWYRQSLGQGPEFLIYFQGTGAADDSGLPNDRFFAVRPEGSVSTLKIQRTERGDSAVYLCASSLRGLAGVNEQFFGPGTRLTVL.

CDR3 DNA: TGTGCCAGCAGAATCAGGGGCTCCACAGATACGCAGTATTTT. Its protein is CASRIRGSTDTQYF. This chain connects TRBV6-5 to TRBJ2-3; D may be TRBD1 (6 bases). Trimming cost V 6 bases and J 2 bases, with 12 bases left between them. The CDR3 is 14 amino acids. Germline CDR1 reads MNHEY; CDR2 reads SVGAGI.

For this clone: Other DNA sequences in this sample translate to the same CDR3. The chain carries TRBV7-2 and TRBJ2-2; 10 bases fit TRBD2. Trimming removed 2 bases from V and 2 bases from J; junction bases left unmatched: 2. CDR1 is SGHTA, CDR2 FQGNSA, per germline. The CDR3 runs 16 residues. CDR3: CASSLSGGANTGELFF. CDR3 coding DNA: TGTGCCAGCAGCTTAAGCGGGGGGGCCAACACCGGGGAGCTGTTTTTT.

This chain uses TRBV10-3 with TRBJ2-1, with TRBD2 identical over 10 bases. V was clipped by 1 base and J by 6 bases; unmatched bases: 6. Germline V CDR1 and CDR2: ENHRY, SYGVKD. The CDR3 contains 16 residues. CDR3 sequence: CAISELTSGLSNEQFF. The CDR3 DNA reads TGTGCCATCAGTGAGTTGACTAGCGGGCTAAGCAATGAGCAGTTCTTC.

The chain recombines TRBV27 with TRBJ1-5; 9 nucleotides line up with TRBD1. V lost 8 bases, J lost 2 bases, and 10 bases stayed unmatched. Germline CDR1 is MNHEY and CDR2 is SMNVEV (reference sequence). This CDR3 has 16 amino acids. This CDR3 reads CASGQQGAVGNQPQHF. Here the CDR3 DNA reads TGTGCCAGCGGACAACAGGGGGCAGTTGGCAATCAGCCCCAGCATTTT.

The chain is built from TRBV11-1 and TRBJ2-5; 7 bases map to TRBD1. Germline V lookup: CDR1 SGHAT, CDR2 FQDESV (reference sequence). With V trimmed by 5 bases and J by 2 bases, 2 bases remained unmatched. The CDR3 has 13 amino acids. CDR3 in DNA: TGTGCCAGCAGCCCGGGACAGCAAGAGACCCAGTACTTC. Translated, it gives CASSPGQQETQYF. Combining the CDR3 with reference TRBV11-1 and TRBJ2-5 gives the whole variable domain EAEVAQSPRYKITEKSQAVAFWCDPISGHATLYWYRQILGQGPELLVQFQDESVVDDSQLPKDRFSAERLKGVDSTLKIQPAELGDSAMYLCASSPGQQETQYFGPGTRLLVL.

This clone was counted between two and nine times. The CDR3 DNA is TGTGCCAGCAGCTTGGGCGGAGCGGGACCCGGAAAGTCCTACGAGCAGTACTTC. Translated, it gives CASSLGGAGPGKSYEQYF. The V and J genes are TRBV5-8 and TRBJ2-7; 7 bases fit TRBD2. The CDR3 is 18 amino acids. J was trimmed by 1 base and V by 0 bases; bases with no gene match: 13. Germline lookup yields CDR1 SGHTS and CDR2 YDEGEE.

The chain couples TRBV10-3 to TRBJ1-5, with D possibly TRBD1 on 6 matching bases. V lost 3 bases, J lost 5 bases, and 17 bases lay in between. This CDR3 comprises 16 residues. Germline V lookup: CDR1 ENHRY, CDR2 SYGVKD. The CDR3 sequence is CAISDNGRGLDQPQHF. CDR3 DNA: TGTGCCATCAGTGATAACGGCAGGGGCCTGGATCAGCCCCAGCATTTT.

For the CDR3, the DNA is TGTGCCATCATGTTGGACAGGGGGCGAGATACGCAGTATTTT. Translated, it gives CAIMLDRGRDTQYF. The chain carries TRBV10-3 and TRBJ2-3; the match to TRBD1 covers 11 bases. The CDR3 loop spans 14 amino acids. From germline, CDR1 is ENHRY and CDR2 SYGVKD. V was clipped by 7 bases and J by 5 bases; unmatched bases: 5.

About this clone itself: Other DNA sequences from this sample encode an identical CDR3 as well. The chain links TRBV5-1 to TRBJ1-2, with D possibly matching TRBD1 (5 bases). This CDR3 is built from 12 residues. CDR1 is SGHRS, CDR2 YFSETQ, per germline. V dropped 0 bases and J dropped 8 bases, with 8 bases sitting between them. The CDR3 region has the DNA TGCGCCAGCAGCTTGGAAGGGGTCGGCTACACCTTC. Residues: CASSLEGVGYTF.

This clone was detected a few times. The chain uses TRBV4-2 and TRBJ1-2; D gene unclear. V shed 0 bases and J shed 7 bases, with 15 bases lying between them. The CDR3 spans 15 residues. The germline CDR1 and CDR2 sequences are LGHNA and YNFKEQ. CDR3: CASSQDPGEESGYTF. The CDR3 bases are TGTGCCAGCAGCCAAGATCCGGGAGAGGAGAGTGGCTACACCTTC.

V is TRBV25-1 and J is TRBJ1-2; 9 bases are a match to TRBD1. The germline V gene encodes CDR1 MGHDK and CDR2 SYGVNS. This CDR3 comprises 14 residues. Trimming cost V 8 bases and J 4 bases; bases outside gene matches: 8. Here the CDR3 reads CASLGQGKAYGYTF. The CDR3 DNA is TGTGCCAGCTTAGGACAGGGGAAGGCCTATGGCTACACCTTC.

This rearrangement joins TRBV9 to TRBJ2-2; the D is unclear. The CDR3 is 12 residues long. CDR1 SGDLS and CDR2 YYNGEE come from the germline V gene. Trimming cost V 3 bases and J 6 bases, with 6 bases left between them. The CDR3, as DNA: TGTGCCAGCAGCGACGAGGCCGGGGAGCTGTTTTTT. This sequence encodes CASSDEAGELFF. The full variable domain, rest sourced from reference TRBV9 and TRBJ2-2, is DSGVTQTPKHLITATGQRVTLRCSPRSGDLSVYWYQQSLDQGLQFLIQYYNGEERAKGNILERFSAQQFPDLHSELNLSSLELGDSALYFCASSDEAGELFFGEGSRLTVL.

The chain combines TRBV29-1 with TRBJ1-1; 8 nucleotides agree with TRBD1. J was trimmed by 5 bases and V by 7 bases; bases with no gene match: 9. CDR1 is SQVTM, CDR2 ANQGSEA, per germline. This CDR3 is 13 amino acids long. The CDR3 loop is CSAVGQADTEAFF. CDR3 DNA: TGCAGCGCTGTGGGACAGGCGGATACTGAAGCTTTCTTT.

This clone was recorded once. The rearrangement links TRBV30 to TRBJ1-2; possible D gene TRBD1, 6 bases. Trimming stripped 0 bases from V and 6 bases from J, with 8 bases between. CDR3 length equals 12 residues. CDR1 is GTSNPN, CDR2 SVGIG, per germline (reference sequence). The CDR3 DNA sequence: TGTGCCTGGAGTGTCCAGGGGAATGGCTACACCTTC. Protein: CAWSVQGNGYTF.

The chain carries TRBV21-1 and TRBJ2-6; TRBD1, as called in the table, went unchecked against the DNA. TRBV21-1 is annotated as a pseudogene. The CDR3 covers 24 residues. The CDR3 DNA reads TGTGCCAGCAGCAAGGTTTACCCAGGGGAGTGCCTATTACACTGCTTTTCTGGGGCCAACGTCCTGACTTTC. Translating gives CASSKVYPGECLLHCFSGANVLTF.

V and J are TRBV5-8 and TRBJ2-2, with D perhaps matching TRBD2 (6 bases). Germline V gene sequence: CDR1 SGHTS, CDR2 YDEGEE. Trimming took 1 base from V and 1 from J, leaving 11 bases between them. This CDR3 spans 16 amino acids. This chain's CDR3 is CASSLWGSGNTGELFF. The CDR3, as DNA: TGTGCCAGCAGCTTGTGGGGTAGCGGGAACACCGGGGAGCTGTTTTTT.

The V gene is TRBV10-3, the J gene TRBJ1-6, with 8 bases fitting TRBD1. The CDR3 contains 14 residues. V was clipped by 8 bases and J by 9 bases; unmatched bases: 9. The germline CDR1 and CDR2 sequences are ENHRY and SYGVKD. Here the CDR3 DNA reads TGTGCCATCCGTACGGGACAGGAAACTTCACCCCTCCACTTT. Its protein is CAIRTGQETSPLHF.

The chain employs TRBV19 and TRBJ1-2; D is unclear. This CDR3 contains 10 residues. Trimming left V 6 bases short and J 10 bases short, with 9 bases between. The germline CDR1 and CDR2 sequences are LNHDA and SQIVND (reference sequence). The CDR3 sequence: CASRREDYTF. For the CDR3, the DNA is TGTGCCAGTAGGAGGGAGGACTACACCTTC.

The CDR3: CASSFSGTSAYNEQFF. The CDR3 DNA is TGTGCCAGCAGTTTCTCCGGGACTAGCGCCTACAATGAGCAGTTCTTC. The rearrangement links TRBV27 to TRBJ2-1, with 10 bases lining up with TRBD2. Per germline, CDR1 MNHEY and CDR2 SMNVEV (reference sequence). J lost 2 bases, V lost 3 bases, and 4 bases had no gene match. The CDR3 runs 16 residues.

V gene TRBV20-1 combines with J gene TRBJ1-5, with a weak D call TRBD1 (6 bases). V lost 3 bases to trimming and J lost 7 bases, with 16 bases between them. Germline values: CDR1 DFQATT, CDR2 SNEGSKA (reference sequence). The CDR3 sequence is 14 residues long. DNA of the CDR3: TGCAGTGCTAGTAAGTGGACAGATGGGCAGCCCCAGCATTTT. This codes for CSASKWTDGQPQHF.